This TCR beta chain is from a study of shared clonotypes between healthy human individuals. It was CD45RO-negative cells, positively selected for CCR7, that made up naive CD8 cells, with terminally differentiated effector memory CD45RA+ cells excluded. Profiled with immunoSEQ multiplex PCR; TCRdb holds only in-frame clones, not every one. The table records about 2.1 million clones, 90% to 95% of them present only once. V was shortened by 1 base and J by 2 bases, with 8 bases between the two germline ends. Germline V gene data show CDR1 as SGHTA and CDR2 as FQGNSA. This CDR3 region has 15 residues. The chain employs TRBV7-2 and TRBJ2-2; a possible D gene is TRBD1 (6 bases). The specimen sequenced was naive CD8+ T cells from PBMCs. This clonotype was sampled from a man younger than 35 in good health. Some clones in this sample may be carry-over from other donors' samples. The CDR3 DNA reads TGTGCCAGCAGCTTAGGACAGGCAAACACCGGGGAGCTGTTTTTT. Residues: CASSLGQANTGELFF. Using reference TRBV7-2 and TRBJ2-2 for the parts outside the CDR3, the full variable domain is GAGVSQSPSNKVTEKGKDVELRCDPISGHTALYWYRQSLGQGLEFLIYFQGNSAPDKSGLPSDRFSAERTGGSVSTLTIQRTQQEDSAVYLCASSLGQANTGELFFGEGSRLTVL.